A single sample gave rise to the 6 T cell receptor beta chains below, sequenced in a study of CD8 T cells in ankylosing spondylitis. Findings and limits, study-wide: Apparently characteristic of ankylosing spondylitis blood was a TCR beta motif (roughly eight highly homologous variants).

TCRdb passed the 5' RACE reads through MiXCR, listing each CDR3 protein once. In the table there are about 440,000 distinct CDR3 sequences, 15% to 20% of which are singletons. The antigens of these receptors remain unknown. The sample taken for sequencing was blood, either unsorted or a sorted T cell fraction (not recorded which). These receptors were collected from a male donor with ankylosing spondylitis.

The rearrangement uses TRBV9 and TRBJ2-1, with D perhaps TRBD1 (6 bases). The CDR3 runs 15 residues. CDR1 is SGDLS and CDR2 is YYNGEE in the germline V gene. Trimming left V 3 bases short and J 7 bases short, with 17 bases between. The DNA of the CDR3 is TGTGCCAGCAGCGGGGGGCAGGGGAGCTGGAATGAGCAGTTCTTC. Amino acids: CASSGGQGSWNEQFF. Drawing the rest from reference TRBV9 and TRBJ2-1, the complete variable domain is DSGVTQTPKHLITATGQRVTLRCSPRSGDLSVYWYQQSLDQGLQFLIQYYNGEERAKGNILERFSAQQFPDLHSELNLSSLELGDSALYFCASSGGQGSWNEQFFGPGTRLTVL.

This chain connects TRBV11-2 to TRBJ1-1; 7 nucleotides match TRBD1. J lost 1 base, V lost 5 bases, and 4 bases had no gene match. This CDR3 is 14 amino acids long. In germline, CDR1 is SGHAT, CDR2 FQNNGV. The CDR3 region is CASSKGQSNTEAFF. CDR3 bases: TGTGCCAGCAGCAAGGGACAGTCGAACACTGAAGCTTTCTTT. Drawing the rest from reference TRBV11-2 and TRBJ1-1, the complete variable domain is EAGVAQSPRYKIIEKRQSVAFWCNPISGHATLYWYQQILGQGPKLLIQFQNNGVVDDSQLPKDRFSAERLKGVDSTLKIQPAKLEDSAVYLCASSKGQSNTEAFFGQGTRLTVV.

This clonotype was seen many times. V and J are TRBV4-2 and TRBJ2-1; D may correspond to TRBD1 or TRBD2 (6 bases each). CDR1 is LGHNA, CDR2 YNFKEQ, per germline. The V end lost 5 bases, the J end lost 5 bases, and 19 bases lay between the germline ends. This CDR3 contains 16 residues. CDR3 loop: CASSSPGGQVNNEQFF. DNA of the CDR3: TGTGCCAGCAGCTCCCCCGGGGGACAAGTTAACAATGAGCAGTTCTTC.

Ten or more counts support this clonotype. The CDR3 DNA follows: TGCAGTGCAACGGGGGGGAGCAGCACAGATACGCAGTATTTT. Protein sequence: CSATGGSSTDTQYF. This sequence joins TRBV20-1 and TRBJ2-3; 8 nucleotides line up with TRBD2. The J segment lost 0 bases and the V segment lost 6 bases, leaving 5 bases of the junction unmatched. Germline assignment: CDR1 DFQATT and CDR2 SNEGSKA (reference sequence). This CDR3 comprises 14 residues.

This clonotype was observed many times. The rearrangement joins TRBV7-2 to TRBJ2-5; 11 nucleotides line up with TRBD2. Germline V gene sequence: CDR1 SGHTA, CDR2 FQGNSA. The CDR3 is 15 residues long. The ends lost 5 bases at V and 2 bases at J; junction bases unmatched: 4. CDR3: CASSMLAGGQETQYF. DNA of the CDR3: TGTGCCAGCAGCATGTTAGCGGGAGGGCAAGAGACCCAGTACTTC.

The gene calls are TRBV9 and TRBJ2-1; the match to TRBD2 covers 12 bases. The CDR3 runs 16 residues. Trimming at V came to 3 bases and at J to 6 bases, leaving 7 bases not matched to a gene. Germline V gene lookup returns CDR1 SGDLS and CDR2 YYNGEE. CDR3 protein: CASSAAPSGRVNEQFF. DNA for the CDR3: TGTGCCAGCAGCGCCGCCCCTAGCGGGAGGGTCAATGAGCAGTTCTTC.